The 29 T cell receptor beta chains in this list originate from one sample, sequenced in a study of T-cell memory formation after mild COVID-19. Each CDR3 protein gets one entry after TCRdb re-called the 5' RACE reads with MiXCR. Among some 490,000 distinct CDR3 sequences listed, 15% to 20% were seen once. Sequenced sample: PBMCs or a T cell subset sorted from them (not recorded which). The receptors stem from an adult woman who had mild COVID-19 (a few samples of this study predate the infection). Cell type and time point are not known.

CDR3 sequence: CASSLRRSSSGANVLTF. CDR3 nucleotide sequence: TGTGCCAGCAGCTTAAGGCGGTCCTCCTCTGGGGCCAACGTCCTGACTTTC. The V and J genes are TRBV7-3 and TRBJ2-6; D remains unclear. The CDR3 extends over 17 amino acids. V was shortened by 1 base and J by 0 bases, with 10 bases between the two germline ends. Germline CDR1 and CDR2: SGHTA and FQGTGA.

This clonotype was seen only a few times. This chain links TRBV15 with TRBJ2-3, with TRBD2 as a possible D gene (5 bases). The germline V gene has CDR1 LNHNV and CDR2 YYDKDF (reference sequence). V gave up 1 base and J gave up 6 bases, with 17 bases separating them. This CDR3 has 16 residues. The CDR3: CATSRVGGGRRDTQYF. The DNA of the CDR3 is TGTGCCACCAGCAGAGTAGGTGGCGGGCGCAGGGATACGCAGTATTTT.

This clonotype was observed a few times. The CDR3 sequence is CSARDQLPYVAKNIQYF. In DNA form, the CDR3 reads TGCAGTGCTAGAGATCAACTCCCTTATGTAGCCAAAAACATTCAGTACTTC. The rearrangement uses TRBV20-1 and TRBJ2-4; D is undetermined. The CDR3 has 17 residues. Germline V gives CDR1 DFQATT, CDR2 SNEGSKA (reference sequence). The V end was cut by 0 bases, the J end by 0 bases, with 15 bases between.

This clonotype has ten or more counts. The V call is TRBV7-3, the J call TRBJ2-1; TRBD2 might be the D (6 bases). Germline V gene lookup returns CDR1 SGHTA and CDR2 FQGTGA. CDR3 size: 13 residues. The V end lost 0 bases, the J end lost 9 bases, and 9 bases lay between the germline ends. CDR3 DNA sequence: TGTGCCAGCAGCTTAACTGGAGGGGTTGAGCAGTTCTTC. It specifies CASSLTGGVEQFF. The full variable domain, in which reference TRBV7-3 and TRBJ2-1 provide the parts outside the CDR3, is GAGVSQTPSNKVTEKGKYVELRCDPISGHTALYWYRQSLGQGPEFLIYFQGTGAADDSGLPNDRFFAVRPEGSVSTLKIQRTERGDSAVYLCASSLTGGVEQFFGPGTRLTVL.

The chain uses TRBV10-3 and TRBJ2-7; a possible D gene is TRBD1 (5 bases). CDR3 length: 13 amino acids. V was clipped by 0 bases and J by 6 bases, with 9 bases between them. Per the germline V gene, CDR1 is ENHRY and CDR2 is SYGVKD. The CDR3: CAISESTDFEQYF. Here the CDR3 DNA reads TGTGCCATCAGTGAGTCGACAGACTTCGAGCAGTACTTC.

The chain recombines TRBV9 with TRBJ2-1; D ambiguous. V lost 1 base to trimming and J lost 5 bases, with 13 bases between them. The germline V gene has CDR1 SGDLS and CDR2 YYNGEE. CDR3 size: 15 residues. This chain's CDR3 is CASSVSPTANNEQFF. The CDR3 DNA reads as TGTGCCAGCAGCGTATCTCCTACAGCCAACAATGAGCAGTTCTTC.

The chain recombines TRBV20-1 with TRBJ1-5, with D perhaps matching TRBD1 (5 bases). Trimming cost V 3 bases and J 3 bases, with 15 bases left between them. Germline CDR1 DFQATT, CDR2 SNEGSKA (reference sequence). The CDR3 is 15 amino acids. CDR3 DNA sequence: TGCAGTGCTAGTGTACCGGGGGGAGTCAATCAGCCCCAGCATTTT. Translating gives CSASVPGGVNQPQHF.

This chain links TRBV2 with TRBJ1-2, with 9 bases fitting TRBD1. This CDR3 spans 14 amino acids. The ends lost 3 bases at V and 3 bases at J; junction bases unmatched: 2. Germline assignment: CDR1 SNHLY and CDR2 FYNNEI. CDR3 sequence (DNA): TGTGCCAGCAGTGAGTGGACAGGGGACTATGGCTACACCTTC. It is translated as CASSEWTGDYGYTF.

The chain links TRBV5-6 to TRBJ1-1; D is undetermined. V dropped 3 bases and J dropped 5 bases, with 5 bases sitting between them. Germline V gene lookup returns CDR1 SGHDT and CDR2 YYEEEE. The CDR3 extends over 11 amino acids. CDR3 amino acids: CASSYATEAFF. The CDR3 coding sequence is TGTGCCAGCAGCTACGCAACTGAAGCTTTCTTT.

This clonotype was counted between two and nine times. The rearrangement joins TRBV12-3 or TRBV12-4 to TRBJ2-7; D unclear. With 1 base removed from V and 6 bases from J, the gap between germline ends came to 10 bases. The CDR3 runs 13 residues. This CDR3 is CASSLEGAREQYF. CDR3 nucleotide sequence: TGTGCCAGCAGTTTAGAGGGCGCCCGCGAGCAGTACTTC.

The sample holds a few counts of this clonotype. J is TRBJ2-3 and V is TRBV20-1, with a tentative D call TRBD1 (6 bases). This CDR3 region has 13 residues. The germline V gene has CDR1 DFQATT and CDR2 SNEGSKA (reference sequence). Between the trimmed V and J ends, which lost 6 bases and 6 bases, there was a span of 16 bases. The CDR3 coding sequence is TGCAGTGCACTGCCCAGGGGCTCGGATACGCAGTATTTT. Protein: CSALPRGSDTQYF.

The chain couples TRBV12-3 or TRBV12-4 to TRBJ2-3; D is undetermined. This CDR3 is built from 16 residues. V was pared by 7 bases and J by 1 base, with 18 bases between. The CDR3 DNA sequence: TGTGCCAGCACTTTGGACCCCGTCCTTGGCACAGATACGCAGTATTTT. It is translated as CASTLDPVLGTDTQYF.

The V call is TRBV5-1, the J call TRBJ1-2; D is unclear. From germline, CDR1 is SGHRS and CDR2 YFSETQ. This CDR3 spans 15 amino acids. The V end lost 0 bases, the J end lost 8 bases, and 17 bases lay between the germline ends. The CDR3 DNA reads TGCGCCAGCAGCTTGGGTTGGTCTCAAAAAGGGGGCTACACCTTC. This gives the protein CASSLGWSQKGGYTF. Supplemented by reference TRBV5-1 and TRBJ1-2, the full variable domain reads KAGVTQTPRYLIKTRGQQVTLSCSPISGHRSVSWYQQTPGQGLQFLFEYFSETQRNKGNFPGRFSGRQFSNSRSEMNVSTLELGDSALYLCASSLGWSQKGGYTFGSGTRLTVV.

This clonotype was counted only a few times. The chain combines TRBV7-9 with TRBJ1-1; D gene uncertain. In germline, CDR1 is SEHNR, CDR2 FQNEAQ (reference sequence). V was trimmed by 3 bases and J by 6 bases, leaving 11 bases between them. This CDR3 region has 13 residues. The CDR3 loop reads CASSFGWEAEAFF. The CDR3 nucleotides read TGTGCCAGCAGCTTTGGTTGGGAGGCTGAAGCTTTCTTT.

The chain uses TRBV6-5 and TRBJ1-6; no reliable D call. This CDR3 is built from 15 residues. Trimming shortened V by 0 bases and J by 9 bases, and 12 bases separated the two germline ends. CDR1 MNHEY and CDR2 SVGAGI come from the germline V gene. CDR3 residues: CASSYSGRSGSPLHF. The CDR3 DNA is TGTGCCAGCAGTTACTCGGGCAGGAGCGGTTCACCCCTCCACTTT.

This chain uses TRBV7-2 with TRBJ1-2, with D tentatively TRBD1 (5 bases). Per germline, CDR1 SGHTA and CDR2 FQGNSA. There are 13 residues in the CDR3. Trimming took 4 bases from V and 8 from J, leaving 14 bases between them. The CDR3 is CASSSRDLRGYTF. CDR3 in DNA: TGTGCCAGCAGCTCCCGGGACTTGAGGGGCTACACCTTC.

This clonotype was picked up many times. V and J are TRBV9 and TRBJ2-1; 8 nucleotides align to TRBD2. J lost 4 bases, V lost 0 bases, and 3 bases had no gene match. The germline CDR1 and CDR2 sequences are SGDLS and YYNGEE. The CDR3 is 15 residues long. CDR3 loop: CASSVDGGDYNEQFF. The CDR3 bases are TGTGCCAGCAGCGTAGACGGGGGGGATTACAATGAGCAGTTCTTC.

This clonotype came up a few times. The chain has TRBV7-2 and TRBJ2-3; 7 bases align to TRBD2. Germline CDR1 is SGHTA and CDR2 is FQGNSA. The CDR3 is 16 amino acids. V trimming: 0 bases; J trimming: 5 bases; junction bases outside the gene matches: 8. Written as DNA, the CDR3 is TGTGCCAGCAGCTTAGCCGTGGGACTAAGGGGAGATACGCAGTATTTT. Amino acids: CASSLAVGLRGDTQYF.

This chain uses TRBV7-3 with TRBJ2-7, with 7 nucleotides matching TRBD2. J lost 6 bases, V lost 1 base, and 3 bases had no gene match. The CDR3 length is 13 residues. Per germline, CDR1 SGHTA and CDR2 FQGTGA. The chain's CDR3 is CASSLISGGEQYF. The CDR3 DNA sequence: TGTGCCAGCAGCTTAATTTCGGGGGGCGAGCAGTACTTC.

This clonotype came up many times. The chain recombines TRBV29-1 with TRBJ2-7; 10 bases fit TRBD2. The germline V gene has CDR1 SQVTM and CDR2 ANQGSEA. V gave up 5 bases and J gave up 6 bases; unmatched junction bases: 10. The CDR3 length is 14 residues. CDR3 sequence reads: CSVTSSGSRFEQYF. CDR3 DNA sequence: TGCAGCGTTACCTCTAGCGGGAGTAGGTTCGAGCAGTACTTC.

At least ten counts were recorded for this clonotype. The chain has TRBV7-9 and TRBJ2-1; D perhaps matches TRBD2 (5 bases). CDR3 length: 13 residues. The ends were cut back, 6 bases at V and 3 bases at J, with 9 bases in the middle. Germline values: CDR1 SEHNR, CDR2 FQNEAQ (reference sequence). The CDR3 sequence: CASSLTSYNEQFF. The CDR3, as DNA: TGTGCCAGCAGTCTTACTAGCTACAATGAGCAGTTCTTC.

The gene calls are TRBV5-1 and TRBJ1-6; D ambiguous. Looked up from germline, CDR1 is SGHRS and CDR2 is YFSETQ. Trimming took 2 bases from V and 7 from J, leaving 4 bases between them. CDR3 length equals 12 residues. The CDR3 reads CASSLANSPLHF. In DNA form, the CDR3 reads TGCGCCAGCAGCTTAGCCAATTCACCCCTCCACTTT.

Concerning this clonotype: At one of its ends the junction is not consistent with the germline gene, which may arise from a read error. The CDR3 sequence is CDTSDRDRVSYTF. The CDR3 bases are TGTGACACCAGTGACCGCGACAGGGTTAGCTACACCTTC. The rearrangement joins TRBV24-1 to TRBJ1-2; 7 positions agree with TRBD1. The CDR3 consists of 13 residues. The germline V gene has CDR1 KGHDR and CDR2 SFDVKD.

This clonotype was seen at least ten times. This sequence joins TRBV24-1 and TRBJ2-7; weak D call: TRBD1 (6 bases). This CDR3 spans 13 amino acids. The germline gives CDR1 KGHDR, CDR2 SFDVKD. Trimming removed 6 bases at V and 6 bases at J, with 14 bases between. The CDR3 is CATSNWDNPEQYF. DNA for the CDR3: TGTGCCACCAGTAATTGGGACAATCCCGAGCAGTACTTC.

The rearrangement uses TRBV18 and TRBJ2-7; 7 bases align to TRBD2. V lost 4 bases to trimming and J lost 3 bases; unmatched junction nucleotides: 6. The length of the CDR3 is 14 residues. Germline V gives CDR1 KGHSH, CDR2 LQKENI. CDR3 protein: CASSRAGENYEQYF. The CDR3 region has the DNA TGTGCCAGCTCACGGGCGGGGGAAAACTACGAGCAGTACTTC.

This chain links TRBV19 with TRBJ2-1, with no clear D. The germline V gene encodes CDR1 LNHDA and CDR2 SQIVND (reference sequence). This CDR3 spans 15 amino acids. V lost 5 bases, J lost 5 bases, and 16 bases lay in between. Written as DNA, the CDR3 is TGTGCCAGTAGTGTGCAGTCGCGTTCGGACAATGAGCAGTTCTTC. Translation gives CASSVQSRSDNEQFF.

This clonotype was detected only a few times. This chain uses TRBV20-1 with TRBJ1-2, with D perhaps matching TRBD1 (5 bases). Germline CDR1 reads DFQATT; CDR2 reads SNEGSKA (reference sequence). Trimming removed 1 base at V and 5 bases at J, with 23 bases between. The CDR3 covers 17 residues. The CDR3 DNA sequence: TGCAGTGCTAGAGCCCAGGGACGCCGGCCGGTTCGGTATGGCTACACCTTC. Residues: CSARAQGRRPVRYGYTF.

V is TRBV12-3 or TRBV12-4 and J is TRBJ2-3; 7 positions agree with TRBD2. V was pared by 6 bases and J by 6 bases, with 12 bases of the junction left unmatched. The CDR3 has 15 residues. The CDR3 DNA reads as TGTGCCAGCAGGGGAGCGGGGAACGAGGGGGATACGCAGTATTTT. Translating gives CASRGAGNEGDTQYF.

The CDR3 loop is CATSDAQDLAGGYEQYF. The CDR3 DNA reads TGTGCCACCAGTGATGCGCAGGACCTAGCGGGAGGCTACGAGCAGTACTTC. The chain employs TRBV24-1 and TRBJ2-7, with 11 bases fitting TRBD2. J was trimmed by 3 bases and V by 3 bases; bases with no gene match: 9. Per the germline V gene, CDR1 is KGHDR and CDR2 is SFDVKD. The CDR3 spans 17 residues.